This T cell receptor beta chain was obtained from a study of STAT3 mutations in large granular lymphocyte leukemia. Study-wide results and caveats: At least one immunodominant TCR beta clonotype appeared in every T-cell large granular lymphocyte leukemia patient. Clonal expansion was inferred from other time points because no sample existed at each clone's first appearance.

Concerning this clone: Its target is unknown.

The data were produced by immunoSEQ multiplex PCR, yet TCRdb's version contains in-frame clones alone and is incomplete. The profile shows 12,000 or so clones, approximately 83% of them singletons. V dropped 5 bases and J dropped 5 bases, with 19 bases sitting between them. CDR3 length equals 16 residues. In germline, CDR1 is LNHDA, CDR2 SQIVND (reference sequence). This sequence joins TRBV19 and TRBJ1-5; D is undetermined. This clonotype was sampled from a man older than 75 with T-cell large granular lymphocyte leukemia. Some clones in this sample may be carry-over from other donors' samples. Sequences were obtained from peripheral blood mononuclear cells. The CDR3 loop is CASSPYSGGPHQPQHF. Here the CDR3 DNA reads TGTGCCAGTAGTCCGTACAGCGGTGGCCCCCATCAGCCCCAGCATTTT.